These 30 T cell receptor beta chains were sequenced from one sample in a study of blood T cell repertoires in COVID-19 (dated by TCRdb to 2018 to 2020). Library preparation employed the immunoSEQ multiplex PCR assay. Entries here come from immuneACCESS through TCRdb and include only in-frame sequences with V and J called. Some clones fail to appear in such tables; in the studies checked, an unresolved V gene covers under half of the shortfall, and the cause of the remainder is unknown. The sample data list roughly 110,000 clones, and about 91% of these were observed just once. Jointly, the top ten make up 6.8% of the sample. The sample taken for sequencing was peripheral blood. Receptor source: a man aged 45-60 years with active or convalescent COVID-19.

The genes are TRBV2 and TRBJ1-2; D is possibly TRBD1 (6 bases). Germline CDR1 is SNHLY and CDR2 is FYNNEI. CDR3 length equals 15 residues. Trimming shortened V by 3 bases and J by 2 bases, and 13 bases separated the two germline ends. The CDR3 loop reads CASSEGVQGNYGYTF. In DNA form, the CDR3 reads TGTGCCAGCAGTGAGGGAGTACAGGGAAACTATGGCTACACCTTC.

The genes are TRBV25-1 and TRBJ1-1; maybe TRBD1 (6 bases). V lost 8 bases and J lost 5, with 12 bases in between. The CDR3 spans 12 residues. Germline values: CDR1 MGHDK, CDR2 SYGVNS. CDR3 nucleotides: TGTGCCAGCGGACCCGGGACAACTGAAGCTTTCTTT. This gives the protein CASGPGTTEAFF.

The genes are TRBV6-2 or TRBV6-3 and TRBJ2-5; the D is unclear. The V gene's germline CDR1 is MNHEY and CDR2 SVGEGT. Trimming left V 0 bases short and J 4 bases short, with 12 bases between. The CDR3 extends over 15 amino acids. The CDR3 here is CASSYSTESAETQYF. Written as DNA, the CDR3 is TGTGCCAGCAGTTACTCTACGGAGTCAGCAGAGACCCAGTACTTC.

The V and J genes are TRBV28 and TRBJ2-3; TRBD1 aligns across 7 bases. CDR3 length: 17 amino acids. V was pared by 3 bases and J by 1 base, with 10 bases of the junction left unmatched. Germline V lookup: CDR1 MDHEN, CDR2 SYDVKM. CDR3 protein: CASSLVGGEDRTDTQYF. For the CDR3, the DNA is TGTGCCAGCAGTTTGGTAGGGGGCGAGGATCGCACAGATACGCAGTATTTT.

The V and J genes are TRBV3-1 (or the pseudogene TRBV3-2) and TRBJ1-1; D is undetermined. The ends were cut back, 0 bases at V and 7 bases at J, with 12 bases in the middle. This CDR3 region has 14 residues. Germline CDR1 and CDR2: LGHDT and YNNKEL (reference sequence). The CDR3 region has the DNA TGTGCCAGCAGCCAAGATCTCGGGGAGTATGAAGCTTTCTTT. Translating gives CASSQDLGEYEAFF.

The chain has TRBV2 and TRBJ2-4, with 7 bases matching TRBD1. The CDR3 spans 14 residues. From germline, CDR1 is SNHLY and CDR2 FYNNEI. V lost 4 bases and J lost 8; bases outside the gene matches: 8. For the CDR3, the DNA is TGTGCCAGCAGTGCCGACAGGGAGATGGACATTCAGTACTTC. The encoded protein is CASSADREMDIQYF.

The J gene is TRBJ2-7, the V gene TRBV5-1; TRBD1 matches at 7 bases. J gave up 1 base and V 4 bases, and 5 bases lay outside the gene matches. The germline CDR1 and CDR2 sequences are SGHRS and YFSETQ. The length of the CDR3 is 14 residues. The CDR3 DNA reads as TGCGCCAGCAGCGAGGGGGCAATTTCCTACGAGCAGTACTTC. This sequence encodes CASSEGAISYEQYF.

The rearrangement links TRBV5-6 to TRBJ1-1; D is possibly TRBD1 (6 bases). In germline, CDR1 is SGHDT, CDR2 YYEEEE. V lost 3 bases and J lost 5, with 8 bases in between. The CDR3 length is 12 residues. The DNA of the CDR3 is TGTGCCAGCAGCTGGCAGGGGACTGAAGCTTTCTTT. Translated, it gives CASSWQGTEAFF.

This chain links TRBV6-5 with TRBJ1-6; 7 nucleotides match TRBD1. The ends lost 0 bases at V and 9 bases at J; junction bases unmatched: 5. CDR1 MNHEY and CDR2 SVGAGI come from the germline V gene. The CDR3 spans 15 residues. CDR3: CASSYSRQGGSPLHF. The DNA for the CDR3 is TGTGCCAGCAGTTACTCTCGACAGGGAGGTTCACCCCTCCACTTT.

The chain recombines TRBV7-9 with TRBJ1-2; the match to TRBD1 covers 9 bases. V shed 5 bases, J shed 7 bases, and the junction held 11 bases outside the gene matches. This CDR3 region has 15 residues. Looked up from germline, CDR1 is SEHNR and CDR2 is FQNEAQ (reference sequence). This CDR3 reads CASSPARTGAAGYTF. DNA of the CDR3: TGTGCCAGCAGCCCCGCAAGGACAGGGGCGGCTGGCTACACCTTC.

The DNA for the CDR3 is TGTGCCAGCAGTCTGCTGGGGACTAGCGGGAAAGAGACCCAGTACTTC. Translating it yields CASSLLGTSGKETQYF. The V gene is TRBV28, the J gene TRBJ2-5; the match to TRBD2 covers 13 bases. Germline loops: CDR1 MDHEN, CDR2 SYDVKM. The CDR3 consists of 16 residues. The junction had 6 bases not matched to a gene; V was cut back by 5 bases and J by 3 bases.

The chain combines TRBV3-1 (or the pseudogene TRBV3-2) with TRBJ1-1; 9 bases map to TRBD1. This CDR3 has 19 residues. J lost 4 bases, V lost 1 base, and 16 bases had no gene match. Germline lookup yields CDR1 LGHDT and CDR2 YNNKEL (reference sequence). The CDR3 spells CASSQAGQGRFGGGTEAFF. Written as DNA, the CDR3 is TGTGCCAGCAGCCAAGCGGGACAGGGAAGATTTGGGGGAGGCACTGAAGCTTTCTTT.

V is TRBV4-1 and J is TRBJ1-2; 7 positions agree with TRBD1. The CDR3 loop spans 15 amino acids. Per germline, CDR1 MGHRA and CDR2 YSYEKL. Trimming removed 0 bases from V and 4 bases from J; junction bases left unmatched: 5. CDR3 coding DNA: TGCGCCAGCAGCCAAGAATTGGGACAGTGCTATGGCTACACCTTC. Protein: CASSQELGQCYGYTF.

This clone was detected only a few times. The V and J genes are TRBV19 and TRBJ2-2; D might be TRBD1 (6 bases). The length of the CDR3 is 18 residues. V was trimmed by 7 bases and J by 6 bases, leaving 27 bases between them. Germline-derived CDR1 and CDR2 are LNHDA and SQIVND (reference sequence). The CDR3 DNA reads TGTGCCAGTACCATTGGACAGCTACAGCCCACAAACGCCGGGGAGCTGTTTTTT. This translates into CASTIGQLQPTNAGELFF.

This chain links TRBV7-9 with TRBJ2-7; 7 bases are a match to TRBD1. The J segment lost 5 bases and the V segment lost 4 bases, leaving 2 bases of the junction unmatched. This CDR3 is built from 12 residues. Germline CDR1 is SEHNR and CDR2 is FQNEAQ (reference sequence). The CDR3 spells CASSSGQDEQYF. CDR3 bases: TGTGCCAGCAGCTCCGGACAGGACGAGCAGTACTTC.

CDR3 bases: TGTGCCAGCAGCGGCCGACAGGTACTAGCGGGAGTAAACGAGCAGTACTTC. It codes for CASSGRQVLAGVNEQYF. J is TRBJ2-7 and V is TRBV7-2; 11 nucleotides agree with TRBD2. CDR3 length: 17 amino acids. The V segment lost 5 bases and the J segment 5 bases; nucleotides outside the gene matches: 14. Germline CDR1 SGHTA, CDR2 FQGNSA.

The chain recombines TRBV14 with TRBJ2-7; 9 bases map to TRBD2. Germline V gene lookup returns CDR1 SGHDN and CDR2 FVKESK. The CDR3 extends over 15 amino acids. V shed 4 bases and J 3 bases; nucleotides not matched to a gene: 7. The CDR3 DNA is TGTGCCAGCAGCCGTAGCGGGAGCCAACACTACGAGCAGTACTTC. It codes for CASSRSGSQHYEQYF. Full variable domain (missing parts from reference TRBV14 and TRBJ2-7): EAGVTQFPSHSVIEKGQTVTLRCDPISGHDNLYWYRRVMGKEIKFLLHFVKESKQDESGMPNNRFLAERTGGTYSTLKVQPAELEDSGVYFCASSRSGSQHYEQYFGPGTRLTVT.

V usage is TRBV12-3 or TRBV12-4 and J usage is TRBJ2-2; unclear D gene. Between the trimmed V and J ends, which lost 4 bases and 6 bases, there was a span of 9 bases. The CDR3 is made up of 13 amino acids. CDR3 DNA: TGTGCCAGCAGTTCCCTCTTTGCCGGGGAGCTGTTTTTT. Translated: CASSSLFAGELFF.

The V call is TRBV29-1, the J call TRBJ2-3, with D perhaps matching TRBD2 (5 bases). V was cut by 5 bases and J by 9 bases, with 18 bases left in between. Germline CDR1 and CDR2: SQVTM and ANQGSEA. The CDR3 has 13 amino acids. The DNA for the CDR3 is TGCAGCGTTCCTACTAGACCGGCTAGAACGCAGTATTTT. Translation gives CSVPTRPARTQYF.

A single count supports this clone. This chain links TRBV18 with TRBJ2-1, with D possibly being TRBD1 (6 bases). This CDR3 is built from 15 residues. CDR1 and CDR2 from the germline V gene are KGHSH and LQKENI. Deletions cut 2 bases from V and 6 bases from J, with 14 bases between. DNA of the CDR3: TGTGCCAGCTCACCAGAGAAAGGACAGTTCAATGAGCAGTTCTTC. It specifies CASSPEKGQFNEQFF.

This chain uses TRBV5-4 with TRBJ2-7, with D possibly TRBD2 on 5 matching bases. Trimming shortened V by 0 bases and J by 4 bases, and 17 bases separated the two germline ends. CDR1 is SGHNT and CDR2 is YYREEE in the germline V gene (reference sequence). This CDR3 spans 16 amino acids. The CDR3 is CASSLGAPLVGYEQYF. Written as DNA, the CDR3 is TGTGCCAGCAGCTTGGGGGCGCCACTAGTAGGGTACGAGCAGTACTTC.

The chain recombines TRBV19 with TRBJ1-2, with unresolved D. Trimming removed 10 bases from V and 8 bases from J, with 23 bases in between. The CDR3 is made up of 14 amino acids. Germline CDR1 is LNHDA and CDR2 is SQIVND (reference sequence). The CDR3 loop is CATLPRNVYGGYTF. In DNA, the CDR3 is TGTGCCACCCTACCCAGGAATGTCTATGGCGGCTACACCTTC. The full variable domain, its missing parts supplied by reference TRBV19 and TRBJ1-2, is DGGITQSPKYLFRKEGQNVTLSCEQNLNHDAMYWYRQDPGQGLRLIYYSQIVNDFQKGDIAEGYSVSREKKESFPLTVTSAQKNPTAFYLCATLPRNVYGGYTFGSGTRLTVV.

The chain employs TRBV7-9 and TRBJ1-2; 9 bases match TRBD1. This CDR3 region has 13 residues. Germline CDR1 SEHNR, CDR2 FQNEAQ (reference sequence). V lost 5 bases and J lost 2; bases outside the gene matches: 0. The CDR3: CASSGTGNYGYTF. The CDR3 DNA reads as TGTGCCAGCAGCGGGACAGGGAACTATGGCTACACCTTC. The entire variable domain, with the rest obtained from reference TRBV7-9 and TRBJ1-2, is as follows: DTGVSQNPRHKITKRGQNVTFRCDPISEHNRLYWYRQTLGQGPEFLTYFQNEAQLEKSRLLSDRFSAERPKGSFSTLEIQRTEQGDSAMYLCASSGTGNYGYTFGSGTRLTVV.

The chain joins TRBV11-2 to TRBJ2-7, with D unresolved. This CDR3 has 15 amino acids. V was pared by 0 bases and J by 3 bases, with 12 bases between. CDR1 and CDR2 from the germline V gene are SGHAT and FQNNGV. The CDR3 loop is CASSLDPRKFYEQYF. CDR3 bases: TGTGCCAGCAGCTTAGATCCTAGGAAATTCTACGAGCAGTACTTC.

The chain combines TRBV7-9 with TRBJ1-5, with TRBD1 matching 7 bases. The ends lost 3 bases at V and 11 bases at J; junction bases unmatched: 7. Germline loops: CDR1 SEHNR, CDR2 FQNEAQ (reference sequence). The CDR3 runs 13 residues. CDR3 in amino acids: CASSLQGGIAQHF. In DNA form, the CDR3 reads TGTGCCAGCAGCTTGCAGGGGGGCATTGCCCAGCATTTT. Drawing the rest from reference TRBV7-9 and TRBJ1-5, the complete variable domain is DTGVSQNPRHKITKRGQNVTFRCDPISEHNRLYWYRQTLGQGPEFLTYFQNEAQLEKSRLLSDRFSAERPKGSFSTLEIQRTEQGDSAMYLCASSLQGGIAQHFGDGTRLSIL.

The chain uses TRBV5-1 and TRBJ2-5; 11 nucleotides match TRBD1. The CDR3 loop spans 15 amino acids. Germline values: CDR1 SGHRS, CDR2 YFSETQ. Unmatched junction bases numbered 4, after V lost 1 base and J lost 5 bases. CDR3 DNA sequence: TGCGCCAGCAGCTTGAGGACAGGGGGCCGCGAGACCCAGTACTTC. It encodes CASSLRTGGRETQYF.

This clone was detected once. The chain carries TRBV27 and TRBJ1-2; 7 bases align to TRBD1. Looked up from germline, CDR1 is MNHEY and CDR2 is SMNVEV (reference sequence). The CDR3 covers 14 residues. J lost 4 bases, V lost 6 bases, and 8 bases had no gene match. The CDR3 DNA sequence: TGTGCCAGCAGAAGACAGGGAATTCCCTATGGCTACACCTTC. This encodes CASRRQGIPYGYTF.

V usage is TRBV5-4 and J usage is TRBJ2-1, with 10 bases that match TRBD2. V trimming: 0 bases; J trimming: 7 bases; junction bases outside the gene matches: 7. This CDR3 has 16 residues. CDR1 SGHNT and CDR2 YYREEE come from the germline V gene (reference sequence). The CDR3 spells CASSLASSGRDNEQFF. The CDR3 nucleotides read TGTGCCAGCAGCTTGGCTTCCAGCGGGAGGGATAATGAGCAGTTCTTC.

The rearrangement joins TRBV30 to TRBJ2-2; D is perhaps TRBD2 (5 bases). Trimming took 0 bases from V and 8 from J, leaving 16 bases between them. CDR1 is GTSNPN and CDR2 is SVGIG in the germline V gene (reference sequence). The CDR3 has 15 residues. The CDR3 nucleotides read TGTGCCTGGAGTGTCCCTTCAGCGGAGTGGGGGGAGCTGTTTTTT. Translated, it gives CAWSVPSAEWGELFF.

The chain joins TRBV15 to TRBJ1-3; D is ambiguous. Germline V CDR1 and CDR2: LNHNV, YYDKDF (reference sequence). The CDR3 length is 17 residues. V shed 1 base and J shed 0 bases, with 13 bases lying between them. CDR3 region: CATSRGGRGGSGNTIYF. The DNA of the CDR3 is TGTGCCACCAGCAGAGGAGGTCGAGGAGGCTCTGGAAACACCATATATTTT.